The TCR beta chain under discussion was sequenced for a study of neurological immune-mediated disorders. Only a few counts were recorded for this clonotype. Its specificity is unknown. Sequence at one end of the junction differs from germline and may be a read error. Germline CDR1 and CDR2: DFQATT and SNEGSKA (reference sequence). The CDR3 runs to 13 residues. Every sequencing run generated in excess of 170 million TCR-beta sequences. These sequences covered 15-18 subjects. Via MiXCR, TCRdb re-called the 5' RACE reads, giving one row per CDR3 protein. This sample carries fewer than 35,000 distinct CDR3 sequences, 3.3% of them seen once, and the ten largest clones take around 7.1%. Study conclusions and caveats: The highest TCR clonal expansion occurred in HTLV-1-associated myelopathy; multiple sclerosis fell below healthy controls. There was no association between the multiple sclerosis repertoire cluster and any clinical or MRI feature.

This rearrangement joins TRBV20-1 to TRBJ1-5; 9 nucleotides line up with TRBD1. Sequencing was carried out using PBMCs. The sequence came from a woman younger than 45 with multiple sclerosis. The CDR3 bases are TGCAGTGCCCCGGACAGGGGTGACTGGCCCCAGAATTTT. It specifies CSAPDRGDWPQNF.